A single sample is the source of the 15 T cell receptor beta chains below, sequenced in a study of blood T cell repertoires in COVID-19. Libraries were prepared by immunoSEQ multiplex PCR; TCRdb keeps only in-frame clonotypes and omits some of them. This repertoire shows approximately 90,000 clones, about nine tenths found once; its top ten account for approximately 4.4%. The sequencing sample was made of peripheral blood. The receptors originated from a woman of 80 years or more with acute or convalescent COVID-19.

The chain uses TRBV5-1 and TRBJ2-5, with a weak D call TRBD1 (5 bases). CDR3 length equals 14 residues. The germline gives CDR1 SGHRS, CDR2 YFSETQ. V lost 0 bases to trimming and J lost 5 bases, with 11 bases between them. CDR3 sequence: CASSLVPGRETQYF. DNA for the CDR3: TGCGCCAGCAGCTTGGTCCCAGGGCGCGAGACCCAGTACTTC.

V usage is TRBV18 and J usage is TRBJ1-6; 8 bases align to TRBD1. From germline, CDR1 is KGHSH and CDR2 LQKENI. The CDR3 totals 14 residues. V lost 6 bases, J lost 8 bases, and 6 bases stayed unmatched. The CDR3 spells CASSLDRGYSPLHF. CDR3 nucleotide sequence: TGTGCCAGCTCGCTCGACAGGGGTTATTCACCCCTCCACTTT. Using reference TRBV18 and TRBJ1-6 for the parts outside the CDR3, the full variable domain is NAGVMQNPRHLVRRRGQEARLRCSPMKGHSHVYWYRQLPEEGLKFMVYLQKENIIDESGMPKERFSAEFPKEGPSILRIQQVVRGDSAAYFCASSLDRGYSPLHFGNGTRLTVT.

This chain links TRBV10-2 with TRBJ1-2; TRBD1 matches 10 bases. V lost 4 bases to trimming and J lost 4 bases; unmatched junction nucleotides: 3. Germline-derived CDR1 and CDR2 are WSHSY and SAAADI. CDR3 length equals 14 residues. The CDR3 sequence: CASSAGQGTYGYTF. In nucleotides, the CDR3 is TGCGCCAGCAGTGCGGGACAGGGGACCTATGGCTACACCTTC.

V gene TRBV5-4 combines with J gene TRBJ1-1; D gene ambiguous. With 0 bases removed from V and 3 bases from J, the gap between germline ends came to 12 bases. The germline gives CDR1 SGHNT, CDR2 YYREEE (reference sequence). The CDR3 consists of 15 residues. The CDR3 is CASSLGFGLDTEAFF. CDR3 coding DNA: TGTGCCAGCAGCTTGGGCTTCGGGTTGGACACTGAAGCTTTCTTT.

This rearrangement joins TRBV27 to TRBJ2-3; 8 bases fit TRBD2. The germline CDR1 and CDR2 sequences are MNHEY and SMNVEV (reference sequence). Trimming removed 5 bases from V and 3 bases from J; junction bases left unmatched: 10. The CDR3 runs to 16 residues. The CDR3 nucleotides are TGTGCCAGCAGTACACTTAGCGGGGCAAGGACAGATACGCAGTATTTT. Amino acids: CASSTLSGARTDTQYF.

This clone was picked up a small number of times. V and J are TRBV4-3 and TRBJ1-3, with TRBD1 as a possible D gene (5 bases). Germline loops: CDR1 LGHNA, CDR2 YSLEER. CDR3 length: 15 amino acids. V gave up 2 bases and J gave up 2 bases, with 10 bases separating them. CDR3: CASSQNRFPGNTIYF. The CDR3 DNA reads as TGCGCCAGCAGCCAAAACAGGTTCCCTGGAAACACCATATATTTT.

V and J are TRBV7-3 and TRBJ2-1; D is unresolved. V was shortened by 5 bases and J by 0 bases, with 14 bases between the two germline ends. CDR1 and CDR2 (germline): SGHTA, FQGTGA. This CDR3 spans 16 amino acids. For the CDR3, the DNA is TGTGCCAGCAGCGAAAACCCACCTAGCTCCTACAATGAGCAGTTCTTC. Amino acids: CASSENPPSSYNEQFF.

This clone was counted once. The CDR3 reads CASSQDMGRGSSYGYTF. The DNA for the CDR3 is TGCGCCAGCAGCCAAGATATGGGCAGGGGCTCTTCCTATGGCTACACCTTC. The J gene is TRBJ1-2, the V gene TRBV4-1, with D possibly being TRBD1 (6 bases). The CDR3 sequence is 17 residues long. Germline CDR1 MGHRA, CDR2 YSYEKL. Between the trimmed V and J ends, which lost 0 bases and 4 bases, there was a span of 18 bases.

The V gene is TRBV3-1 (or the pseudogene TRBV3-2), the J gene TRBJ2-7; tentatively, D is TRBD1 (6 bases). Trimming pared 2 bases from V and 3 bases from J, leaving 14 bases between. This CDR3 comprises 15 residues. Germline loops: CDR1 LGHDT, CDR2 YNNKEL (reference sequence). Here the CDR3 DNA reads TGTGCCAGCAGCCAACAGGGGTGGGCTGGCTACGAGCAGTACTTC. Translation gives CASSQQGWAGYEQYF.

The V gene is TRBV4-3, the J gene TRBJ2-7; 8 bases align to TRBD2. After removal of 0 bases from V and 0 bases from J, the junction contained 1 base not matched to a gene. CDR3 length equals 15 residues. Germline assignment: CDR1 LGHNA and CDR2 YSLEER. The CDR3 region has the DNA TGCGCCAGCAGCCAAGATAGCGGGGCCTCCTACGAGCAGTACTTC. It encodes CASSQDSGASYEQYF.

V is TRBV29-1 and J is TRBJ2-1; D is possibly TRBD2 (5 bases). CDR1 is SQVTM, CDR2 ANQGSEA, per germline. With 5 bases removed from V and 4 bases from J, the gap between germline ends came to 15 bases. The CDR3 length is 14 residues. CDR3 in DNA: TGCAGCGTTAACGCGGGTGGTGGGTACAATGAGCAGTTCTTC. Encoded protein: CSVNAGGGYNEQFF.

V is TRBV4-3 and J is TRBJ2-1, with 10 bases matching TRBD2. CDR1 LGHNA and CDR2 YSLEER come from the germline V gene. V trimming: 4 bases; J trimming: 7 bases; junction bases outside the gene matches: 7. The CDR3 is 15 amino acids. This chain's CDR3 is CASSPTSGVGNEQFF. CDR3 sequence (DNA): TGCGCCAGCAGCCCCACTAGCGGGGTGGGGAATGAGCAGTTCTTC.

V and J are TRBV6-2 or TRBV6-3 and TRBJ1-5; tentative D call: TRBD1 (5 bases). Trimming removed 2 bases at V and 7 bases at J, with 12 bases between. Germline V gene sequence: CDR1 MNHEY, CDR2 SVGEGT. The CDR3 contains 14 residues. The CDR3 region has the DNA TGTGCCAGCAGTTACGGGGCCGGGTGGCAGCCCCAGCATTTT. Translating gives CASSYGAGWQPQHF.

J is TRBJ1-2 and V is TRBV27; TRBD1 matches at 7 bases. There are 14 residues in the CDR3. V dropped 3 bases and J dropped 8; count of bases not matched to a gene: 9. The germline V gene has CDR1 MNHEY and CDR2 SMNVEV (reference sequence). This CDR3 is CASSFRTGVAGYTF. CDR3 coding DNA: TGTGCCAGCAGTTTTCGAACAGGGGTGGCGGGCTACACCTTC.

The chain combines TRBV3-1 (or the pseudogene TRBV3-2) with TRBJ2-5, with D perhaps matching TRBD2 (5 bases). Trimming cost V 0 bases and J 4 bases, with 9 bases left between them. This CDR3 spans 14 amino acids. CDR1 and CDR2 (germline): LGHDT, YNNKEL (reference sequence). The CDR3 sequence is CASSQESSRETQYF. In nucleotides, the CDR3 is TGTGCCAGCAGCCAAGAGTCTAGCCGAGAGACCCAGTACTTC.